What follows are 21 T cell receptor beta chains derived from one specimen sequenced in a study of vaccination effects on CD4 cells after COVID-19. No antigen has been assigned to these receptors. Assay: immunoSEQ multiplex PCR; the TCRdb copy retains only in-frame clones and omits some. The sample consists of 70,000 to 85,000 clones, about 74% of them appearing once. Culture lasted around eleven days before CD4+ T cell isolation. Material: CD4+ T cells from PBMCs cultured without peptide, obtained before COVID-19 vaccination. Receptors originate from a human donor who received a COVID-19 vaccine.

The chain joins TRBV7-9 to TRBJ1-4; 7 positions agree with TRBD1. V shed 1 base, J shed 5 bases, and the junction held 1 base outside the gene matches. CDR1 is SEHNR, CDR2 FQNEAQ, per germline (reference sequence). The CDR3 extends over 14 amino acids. The CDR3 loop reads CASSLGQGNEKLFF. The CDR3 bases are TGTGCCAGCAGCTTAGGACAGGGAAATGAAAAACTGTTTTTT.

The CDR3 reads CASRIGTGGYNEQFF. CDR3 bases: TGCGCCAGCAGAATCGGGACAGGGGGTTACAATGAGCAGTTCTTC. The V and J genes are TRBV5-1 and TRBJ2-1, with 11 bases that match TRBD1. The CDR3 contains 15 residues. The germline CDR1 and CDR2 sequences are SGHRS and YFSETQ. V was clipped by 5 bases and J by 4 bases; unmatched bases: 5.

The gene calls are TRBV28 and TRBJ1-6; D is possibly TRBD1 (6 bases). CDR3 size: 12 residues. From germline, CDR1 is MDHEN and CDR2 SYDVKM. V shed 7 bases and J shed 10 bases, with 11 bases lying between them. CDR3 amino acids: CASNRERSPLHF. CDR3 bases: TGTGCCAGCAACAGGGAAAGGTCACCCCTCCACTTT. Supplemented by reference TRBV28 and TRBJ1-6, the full variable domain reads DVKVTQSSRYLVKRTGEKVFLECVQDMDHENMFWYRQDPGLGLRLIYFSYDVKMKEKGDIPEGYSVSREKKERFSLILESASTNQTSMYLCASNRERSPLHFGNGTRLTVT.

This clone has a single count. The chain couples TRBV5-1 to TRBJ2-3; D tentatively reads TRBD1 or TRBD2 (5 bases each). Trimming removed 3 bases from V and 3 bases from J, with 14 bases in between. The germline V gene has CDR1 SGHRS and CDR2 YFSETQ. The CDR3 consists of 15 residues. The CDR3 region is CASSWVGDPTDTQYF. CDR3 in DNA: TGCGCCAGCAGCTGGGTGGGGGACCCAACAGATACGCAGTATTTT. Together with reference TRBV5-1 and TRBJ2-3, the CDR3 gives the full variable domain: KAGVTQTPRYLIKTRGQQVTLSCSPISGHRSVSWYQQTPGQGLQFLFEYFSETQRNKGNFPGRFSGRQFSNSRSEMNVSTLELGDSALYLCASSWVGDPTDTQYFGPGTRLTVL.

This clone was observed a few times. The chain joins TRBV10-3 to TRBJ1-2; D unresolved. The V and J ends lost 5 bases and 0 bases respectively, with 10 bases between them. The CDR3 is 14 amino acids. In germline, CDR1 is ENHRY, CDR2 SYGVKD. The CDR3 reads CAISLASSNYGYTF. CDR3 DNA: TGTGCCATCAGTTTAGCCTCTTCTAACTATGGCTACACCTTC.

This chain links TRBV15 with TRBJ1-5, with a tentative D call TRBD1 (6 bases). The V gene's germline CDR1 is LNHNV and CDR2 YYDKDF (reference sequence). This CDR3 has 15 amino acids. V was cut by 2 bases and J by 4 bases, with 12 bases left in between. The CDR3 here is CATSRPQGNNQPQHF. CDR3 nucleotide sequence: TGTGCCACCAGCAGACCCCAGGGGAATAATCAGCCCCAGCATTTT.

CDR3 protein: CASSNPDRRGYGYTF. The CDR3 DNA follows: TGCGCCAGCTCCAACCCCGACAGGCGGGGCTATGGCTACACCTTC. The chain employs TRBV10-2 and TRBJ1-2, with a possible D match to TRBD1 (6 bases). This CDR3 comprises 15 residues. The V gene lost 8 bases and the J gene lost 4 bases, with 20 bases spanning the gap. Germline lookup yields CDR1 WSHSY and CDR2 SAAADI.

V and J are TRBV18 and TRBJ1-2; D perhaps matches TRBD1 (5 bases). From germline, CDR1 is KGHSH and CDR2 LQKENI. The CDR3 runs 13 residues. V shed 2 bases and J shed 3 bases, with 7 bases lying between them. As DNA, the CDR3 is TGTGCCAGCTCACCAGGGGGGGACTATGGCTACACCTTC. Its protein product is CASSPGGDYGYTF.

This clone was counted once. The chain joins TRBV10-3 to TRBJ1-5, with 7 bases fitting TRBD1. The CDR3 has 15 residues. J lost 5 bases, V lost 2 bases, and 6 bases had no gene match. Germline assignment: CDR1 ENHRY and CDR2 SYGVKD. CDR3 in amino acids: CAISEGQVYDQPQHF. The CDR3 region has the DNA TGTGCCATCAGTGAGGGACAGGTATATGATCAGCCCCAGCATTTT.

This rearrangement joins TRBV12-3 or TRBV12-4 to TRBJ1-1; D is undetermined. This CDR3 comprises 13 residues. Trimming removed 4 bases at V and 4 bases at J, with 10 bases between. The CDR3 here is CASSYDKPTEAFF. The CDR3 DNA sequence: TGTGCCAGCAGTTATGACAAGCCCACTGAAGCTTTCTTT.

The rearrangement uses TRBV3-1 (or the pseudogene TRBV3-2) and TRBJ2-3, with unresolved D. The CDR3 spans 15 residues. V shed 1 base and J shed 2 bases, with 10 bases lying between them. Germline CDR1 LGHDT, CDR2 YNNKEL (reference sequence). The CDR3 DNA sequence: TGTGCCAGCAGCCAAGTGAGCCCTGCCACAGATACGCAGTATTTT. It yields the protein CASSQVSPATDTQYF.

V usage is TRBV11-2 and J usage is TRBJ1-5; D remains unclear. The germline CDR1 and CDR2 sequences are SGHAT and FQNNGV. The V and J ends lost 0 bases and 7 bases respectively, with 7 bases between them. The CDR3 consists of 13 residues. CDR3: CASSLDRKQPQHF. DNA of the CDR3: TGTGCCAGCAGCTTAGATAGAAAACAGCCCCAGCATTTT. The complete variable domain, with remaining parts taken from reference TRBV11-2 and TRBJ1-5, reads EAGVAQSPRYKIIEKRQSVAFWCNPISGHATLYWYQQILGQGPKLLIQFQNNGVVDDSQLPKDRFSAERLKGVDSTLKIQPAKLEDSAVYLCASSLDRKQPQHFGDGTRLSIL.

The genes are TRBV6-5 and TRBJ1-2; D might be TRBD1 (5 bases). Germline V gene data show CDR1 as MNHEY and CDR2 as SVGAGI. The CDR3 totals 14 residues. Trimming took off 0 bases at V and 7 bases at J, with 12 bases between the two ends. The CDR3 spells CASSYSSQGFGYTF. CDR3 coding DNA: TGTGCCAGCAGTTACTCTTCCCAGGGTTTTGGCTACACCTTC.

The rearrangement links TRBV11-2 to TRBJ2-5; D possibly corresponds to TRBD2 (6 bases). Germline lookup yields CDR1 SGHAT and CDR2 FQNNGV. CDR3 length: 15 residues. Trimming pared 3 bases from V and 9 bases from J, leaving 20 bases between. The CDR3 loop reads CASSFYGTGDESQYF. In DNA, the CDR3 is TGTGCCAGCAGCTTCTACGGGACGGGGGACGAGTCCCAGTACTTC.

This chain connects TRBV5-5 to TRBJ1-2, with no clear D. This CDR3 spans 15 amino acids. CDR1 is SGHKS, CDR2 YYEKEE, per germline (reference sequence). Trimming took off 1 base at V and 5 bases at J, with 15 bases between the two ends. As DNA, the CDR3 is TGTGCCAGCAGCTTGTCGTTGATAGAAGGTTATGGCTACACCTTC. Protein sequence: CASSLSLIEGYGYTF.

The rearrangement joins TRBV3-1 (or the pseudogene TRBV3-2) to TRBJ2-5; D may match TRBD1 or TRBD2 (5 bases each). CDR3 length: 13 amino acids. V dropped 0 bases and J dropped 5 bases, with 7 bases sitting between them. Per the germline V gene, CDR1 is LGHDT and CDR2 is YNNKEL (reference sequence). The CDR3 DNA sequence: TGTGCCAGCAGCCAAGATTGGGGGGAGACCCAGTACTTC. Translating gives CASSQDWGETQYF.

This clone was seen once. This chain connects TRBV7-9 to TRBJ2-5, with D perhaps TRBD1 or TRBD2 (5 bases each). Per germline, CDR1 SEHNR and CDR2 FQNEAQ (reference sequence). Between the trimmed V and J ends, which lost 4 bases and 5 bases, there was a span of 11 bases. CDR3 size: 13 residues. The DNA for the CDR3 is TGTGCCAGCAGCTGGGGGACGGTGGAGACCCAGTACTTC. This gives the protein CASSWGTVETQYF.

This clone showed up just a few times. V and J are TRBV19 and TRBJ2-1, with 9 bases fitting TRBD1. The CDR3 extends over 15 amino acids. Germline V CDR1 and CDR2: LNHDA, SQIVND (reference sequence). The J segment lost 8 bases and the V segment lost 3 bases, leaving 8 bases of the junction unmatched. The CDR3, as DNA: TGTGCCAGTAGTATGAAGACAGGGGGAACCCATGAGCAGTTCTTC. Translating gives CASSMKTGGTHEQFF.

The chain joins TRBV19 to TRBJ1-2; D call uncertain. V was pared by 6 bases and J by 4 bases, with 9 bases between. The CDR3 has 12 residues. Looked up from germline, CDR1 is LNHDA and CDR2 is SQIVND (reference sequence). The CDR3 reads CASSDGLYGYTF. The CDR3 DNA sequence: TGTGCCAGTAGCGACGGTCTCTATGGCTACACCTTC.

The genes are TRBV9 and TRBJ2-2, with a possible D match to TRBD1 (6 bases). Trimming took off 4 bases at V and 7 bases at J, with 20 bases between the two ends. Germline CDR1 and CDR2: SGDLS and YYNGEE. The CDR3 loop spans 16 amino acids. This CDR3 is CASSLTGHEGIGELFF. The CDR3 DNA reads TGTGCCAGCAGCTTAACGGGACACGAAGGAATCGGGGAGCTGTTTTTT.

V gene TRBV28 combines with J gene TRBJ2-1; D is possibly TRBD2 (5 bases). CDR3 size: 14 residues. Germline-derived CDR1 and CDR2 are MDHEN and SYDVKM. The V and J ends lost 8 bases and 6 bases respectively, with 17 bases between them. CDR3 bases: TGTGCCAGCGGAACCGACGGGGTACCCAATGAGCAGTTCTTC. It is translated as CASGTDGVPNEQFF.